This is a list of T cell receptor beta chains from one sample in a study of cytomegalovirus exposure and HLA in healthy donors. TCRdb's table, derived via immunoSEQ multiplex PCR, lists solely in-frame clones and lacks some. The sample has under 150,000 clones, 60% to 85% seen once. The specimen was PBMCs. These TCRs come from a human donor in good health. Both conserved end residues are part of each CDR3. Each record gives: J gene, clone size, D gene, V gene, CDR3 DNA, CDR3 protein. D genes are given only for firm matches. Size is stated for part of the rows, as once, few or many counts, or as a class when the clone is expanded.

j_gene: TRBJ1-1; abundance: many; d_gene: -; v_gene: TRBV2; CDR3nt: TGTGCCAGCAGTTTACAGGGAATGAACACTGAAGCTTTCTTT; CDR3aa: CASSLQGMNTEAFF
j_gene: TRBJ2-2; abundance: once; d_gene: -; v_gene: TRBV2; CDR3nt: TGTGCCAGCAGTGTAGCCAGGGTGAATATTGCCGGGGAGCTGTTTTTT; CDR3aa: CASSVARVNIAGELFF
j_gene: TRBJ2-3; abundance: few; d_gene: -; v_gene: TRBV2; CDR3nt: TGTGCCAGCGCGGTAGGTCCGGCAGATACGCAGTATTTT; CDR3aa: CASAVGPADTQYF
j_gene: TRBJ2-3; abundance: -; d_gene: TRBD2; v_gene: TRBV28; CDR3nt: TGTGCCAGCAGAGCAACTAGCGGGGACACAGATACGCAGTATTTT; CDR3aa: CASRATSGDTDTQYF
j_gene: TRBJ2-1; abundance: -; d_gene: TRBD1; v_gene: TRBV5-6; CDR3nt: TGTGCCAGCAGCTCGATGGACAGGGAAAATGAGCAGTTCTTC; CDR3aa: CASSSMDRENEQFF
j_gene: TRBJ2-2; abundance: -; d_gene: TRBD2; v_gene: TRBV4-2; CDR3nt: TGTGCCAGCAGCTTGGGACTAGTGATGAACACCGGGGAGCTGTTTTTT; CDR3aa: CASSLGLVMNTGELFF
j_gene: TRBJ2-7; abundance: -; d_gene: -; v_gene: TRBV28; CDR3nt: TGTGCCAGCAGTGGACCCGGGGCAGGGGCTTACGAGCAGTACTTC; CDR3aa: CASSGPGAGAYEQYF
j_gene: TRBJ1-5; abundance: -; d_gene: TRBD1; v_gene: TRBV11-3; CDR3nt: TGTGCCAGCAGCGCCCGGACAGGTCCCTATCAGCCCCAGCATTTT; CDR3aa: CASSARTGPYQPQHF
j_gene: TRBJ1-1; abundance: -; d_gene: -; v_gene: TRBV2; CDR3nt: TGTGCCAGCAGTAAACTAAGACAGCGATCCCTGAACACTGAAGCTTTCTTT; CDR3aa: CASSKLRQRSLNTEAFF
j_gene: TRBJ1-6; abundance: -; d_gene: -; v_gene: TRBV6-5; CDR3nt: TGTGCCAGCAGTTACTCGTGGGCAGTTAAGAATTCACCCCTCCACTTT; CDR3aa: CASSYSWAVKNSPLHF
j_gene: TRBJ1-2; abundance: -; d_gene: -; v_gene: TRBV7-9; CDR3nt: TGTGCCAGCAGCATACGATTCGGACAGTTAAACTATGGCTACACCTTC; CDR3aa: CASSIRFGQLNYGYTF
j_gene: TRBJ1-2; abundance: -; d_gene: -; v_gene: TRBV5-6; CDR3nt: TGTGCCAGCAGCCCGCCACAGGGTAACCAGAACTATGGCTACACCTTC; CDR3aa: CASSPPQGNQNYGYTF
j_gene: TRBJ2-5; abundance: -; d_gene: TRBD2; v_gene: TRBV5-1; CDR3nt: TGCGCCAGCAGCCCTAGCGGGGGGGACGGGGAGACCCAGTACTTC; CDR3aa: CASSPSGGDGETQYF
j_gene: TRBJ2-3; abundance: few; d_gene: TRBD2; v_gene: TRBV6-1; CDR3nt: TGTGCCAGCAGTAAACTAGCGACAGATACGCAGTATTTT; CDR3aa: CASSKLATDTQYF
j_gene: TRBJ1-1; abundance: -; d_gene: -; v_gene: TRBV11-2; CDR3nt: TGTGCCAGCAGCTTAGGCCGCCAGGAGGACACTGAAGCTTTCTTT; CDR3aa: CASSLGRQEDTEAFF
j_gene: TRBJ2-7; abundance: -; d_gene: -; v_gene: TRBV5-4; CDR3nt: TGTGCCAGCAGCACAGGGTACGAGCAGTACTTC; CDR3aa: CASSTGYEQYF
j_gene: TRBJ2-7; abundance: few; d_gene: -; v_gene: TRBV6-1; CDR3nt: TGTGCCAGCAGGACGGGGATTAGGAGCTCCTACGAGCAGTACTTC; CDR3aa: CASRTGIRSSYEQYF
j_gene: TRBJ2-5; abundance: -; d_gene: TRBD1; v_gene: TRBV7-2; CDR3nt: TGTGCCAGCAGCCCCCAGGGGGTGAGGACCCAGTACTTC; CDR3aa: CASSPQGVRTQYF